The source of this TCR beta chain is a study of cytomegalovirus exposure and HLA in healthy donors. Study in general: Roughly 180 million T cells yielded approximately 100 million unique TCR beta sequences, as an earlier analysis found.

Turning to this clone: Its antigen is unidentified.

Whole-study results and caveats: Among the most significant clusters, several appeared linked to common viral pathogens in a later analysis. Reports state that TCR beta sequences accurately predicted most subjects' HLA-A and HLA-B alleles. Most of the CMV-associated TCR beta chains (in a later analysis) appeared to be HLA-restricted.

V lost 9 bases and J 7 bases, leaving 12 bases between the germline ends. Per the germline V gene, CDR1 is KGHSH and CDR2 is LQKENI. The CDR3 is 11 amino acids. In the PCR, 60 Vbeta and 13 Jbeta primers were used. The protocol was immunoSEQ multiplex PCR, while the TCRdb copy is restricted to in-frame clones and leaves out a portion. There are some 80,000 clones in the sample; 78% occur only once, and less than 2% lies in the top ten. The gene calls are TRBV18 and TRBJ1-1, with D uncertain. The sequence was collected from a man between 35 and 55 years old in good health and CMV-seronegative. The specimen was PBMCs. The chain's CDR3 is CASSRAGEAFF. DNA of the CDR3: TGTGCCAGTTCTCGAGCCGGTGAAGCTTTCTTT. Complete variable domain (other parts from reference TRBV18 and TRBJ1-1): NAGVMQNPRHLVRRRGQEARLRCSPMKGHSHVYWYRQLPEEGLKFMVYLQKENIIDESGMPKERFSAEFPKEGPSILRIQQVVRGDSAAYFCASSRAGEAFFGQGTRLTVV.